These T cell receptor beta chains were read from a single sample in a study of T-cell reconstitution after alpha-beta-depleted transplantation in children. TCRdb called the PCR reads again in MiXCR, with one record for every CDR3 protein. In the table there are about 690,000 distinct CDR3 sequences, approximately 16% of which are singletons. The sample was PBMCs from the stem cell graft donor, taken from the stem cell graft. These receptors were collected from a human donor who donated a stem cell graft to a child with acute myeloid leukemia. CDR3s include the opening cysteine and the closing phenylalanine or tryptophan. Fields, in order: D gene, clone size, V gene, CDR3 length, J gene, CDR3 protein, CDR3 DNA. A D gene is named only where the DNA matches it firmly. Not every row has a clone size; where given, it reads once, few, many or a size class.

-	-	TRBV3-1	12	TRBJ2-7	CASSLSRYEQYF	TGTGCCAGCAGCTTATCTCGGTACGAGCAGTACTTC
TRBD2	-	TRBV5-1	17	TRBJ2-2	CASSLGLAGAVRRELFF	TGCGCCAGCAGCTTGGGACTAGCGGGGGCCGTACGAAGGGAGCTGTTTTTT
-	few	TRBV25-1	16	TRBJ2-5	CASSEYVAAQRETQYF	TGTGCCAGCAGTGAATATGTAGCCGCTCAACGGGAGACCCAGTACTTC
-	many	TRBV7-9	12	TRBJ1-6	CASNGQHSALHF	TGTGCCAGCAACGGACAGCATTCGGCCCTCCACTTT
TRBD1	few	TRBV6-1	14	TRBJ2-3	CASRTGQLGDTQYF	TGTGCCAGCAGAACGGGACAGCTGGGAGATACGCAGTATTTT
-	-	TRBV6-1	16	TRBJ2-3	CASIPNKLRHTDTQYF	TGTGCCAGCATCCCAAATAAACTTCGGCACACAGATACGCAGTATTTT
-	many	TRBV5-6	15	TRBJ2-5	CASSWPGYGRETQYF	TGTGCCAGCAGCTGGCCGGGGTATGGACGAGAGACCCAGTACTTC
-	many	TRBV29-1	8	TRBJ2-1	CKRDEQFF	TGCAAGCGCGATGAGCAGTTCTTC
TRBD1	many	TRBV12-3/TRBV12-4	16	TRBJ2-5	CASSFGWGQNQETQYF	TGTGCCAGCAGTTTCGGGTGGGGACAGAACCAAGAGACCCAGTACTTC
-	-	TRBV30	15	TRBJ2-7	CAWSALDRLSYEQYF	TGTGCCTGGAGTGCCCTTGACAGGTTGTCCTACGAGCAGTACTTC
-	-	TRBV7-2	14	TRBJ2-3	CASSLVVDTDTQYF	TGTGCCAGCAGCTTAGTGGTAGACACAGATACGCAGTATTTT
-	few	TRBV11-1	12	TRBJ2-7	CAARQESYEQYF	TGTGCCGCAAGACAGGAGTCCTACGAGCAGTACTTC
TRBD2	many	TRBV6-1	18	TRBJ2-1	CASSEFSGGASALNEQFF	TGTGCCAGCAGTGAATTTAGCGGGGGGGCTTCCGCCCTCAATGAGCAGTTCTTC
-	few	TRBV12-3/TRBV12-4	14	TRBJ2-7	CASSLAAGRYEQYF	TGTGCCAGCAGTTTAGCCGCAGGGCGCTACGAGCAGTACTTC
TRBD1	-	TRBV5-1	15	TRBJ1-2	CASSLVDRGSYGYTF	TGCGCCAGCAGCTTGGTTGACAGGGGCTCCTATGGCTACACCTTC
-	-	TRBV4-1	19	TRBJ1-1	CASSQGLPRQGHINTEAFF	TGCGCCAGCAGCCAAGGGCTCCCGAGGCAGGGACACATTAACACTGAAGCTTTCTTT
-	many	TRBV20-1	12	TRBJ2-2	CSASSITGELFF	TGCAGTGCCTCCTCGATCACCGGGGAGCTGTTTTTT
-	many	TRBV29-1	15	TRBJ2-5	CSFKGGGYYQETQYF	TGCAGCTTTAAAGGGGGGGGGTACTACCAAGAGACCCAGTACTTC
-	few	TRBV20-1	14	TRBJ2-7	CSAHVGGEPYEQYF	TGCAGTGCTCACGTCGGGGGCGAGCCCTACGAGCAGTACTTC
TRBD2	few	TRBV7-8	17	TRBJ2-3	CASSTRTSGGSTDTQYF	TGTGCCAGCAGCACGAGGACTAGCGGGGGCAGCACAGATACGCAGTATTTT
-	few	TRBV7-3	13	TRBJ1-2	CASSPRANYGYTF	TGTGCCAGCAGCCCCCGAGCTAACTATGGCTACACCTTC
TRBD1	-	TRBV5-1	16	TRBJ1-5	CASSATPDRVNQPQHF	TGCGCCAGCAGCGCCACTCCCGACAGGGTCAATCAGCCCCAGCATTTT
-	-	TRBV7-3	14	TRBJ2-2	CASSSAQAFGELFF	TGTGCCAGCAGCTCTGCCCAGGCTTTTGGGGAGCTGTTTTTT
-	-	TRBV7-2	13	TRBJ2-3	CASSFPHTDTQYF	TGTGCCAGCAGCTTTCCCCACACAGATACGCAGTATTTT
-	many	TRBV20-1	13	TRBJ2-5	CSAGEGREETQYF	TGCAGTGCTGGTGAAGGCAGGGAAGAGACCCAGTACTTC
-	-	TRBV6-4	14	TRBJ1-5	CASQSGRGDQPQHF	TGTGCCAGCCAATCGGGGCGGGGTGATCAGCCCCAGCATTTT
-	many	TRBV29-1	12	TRBJ2-5	CSVFRGQETQYF	TGCAGCGTTTTCAGAGGGCAAGAGACCCAGTACTTC